This TCR beta chain was documented in a study of T cell responses to AZD1222 COVID-19 vaccine. Pooling was applied to second doses at about 4 or about 12 weeks. Germline-derived CDR1 and CDR2 are ENHRY and SYGVKD. Trimming cost V 8 bases and J 0 bases, with 11 bases left between them. This CDR3 contains 14 residues. Clones were sequenced by immunoSEQ multiplex PCR, and TCRdb holds only the in-frame ones, with some missing. This sample has about 83,000 clones; approximately 90% occur once, and the top ten carry around 28%. The receptor comes from an adult who received the AZD1222 COVID-19 vaccine. The V and J genes are TRBV10-3 and TRBJ2-1; no clear D gene. Sample: peripheral blood, taken 28 days after the second AZD1222 dose. CDR3: CAISSGSSYNEQFF. The DNA for the CDR3 is TGTGCCATCTCGTCGGGTAGCTCCTACAATGAGCAGTTCTTC.